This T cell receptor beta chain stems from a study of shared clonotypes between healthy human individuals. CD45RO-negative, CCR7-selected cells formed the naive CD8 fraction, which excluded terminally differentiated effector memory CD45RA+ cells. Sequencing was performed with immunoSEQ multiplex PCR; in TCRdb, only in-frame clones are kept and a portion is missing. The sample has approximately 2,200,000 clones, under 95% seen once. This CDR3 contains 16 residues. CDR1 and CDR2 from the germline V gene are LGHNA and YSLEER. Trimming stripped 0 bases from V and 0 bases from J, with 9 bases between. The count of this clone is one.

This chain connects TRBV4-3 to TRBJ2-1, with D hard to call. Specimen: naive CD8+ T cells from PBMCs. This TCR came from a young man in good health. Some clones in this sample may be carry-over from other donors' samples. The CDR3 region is CASSQDPQSSYNEQFF. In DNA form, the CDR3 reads TGCGCCAGCAGCCAAGATCCCCAGAGCTCCTACAATGAGCAGTTCTTC.